Below are 14 T cell receptor beta chains sequenced from a single sample in a study of T cells in Graves' hyperthyroidism and ophthalmopathy. TCR beta CDR3 regions were amplified from RNA. Researchers ran a first-round RT-PCR on the TCR CDR3 using the HTBI primer set. TCRdb independently ran MiXCR on the multiplex PCR reads; one entry per CDR3 protein. The table shows some 760,000 distinct CDR3 sequences, with roughly 15% occurring only once. The sample was blood. These receptors were taken from a woman between 18 and 29 years old with Graves' hyperthyroidism.

This clonotype was detected only a few times. This chain connects TRBV9 to TRBJ1-5; D gene ambiguous. Germline CDR1 SGDLS, CDR2 YYNGEE. Trimming stripped 2 bases from V and 7 bases from J, with 13 bases between. The CDR3 has 14 amino acids. CDR3 region: CASSVTGSGQPQHF. DNA of the CDR3: TGTGCCAGCAGCGTTACCGGTAGCGGCCAGCCCCAGCATTTT. Combining the CDR3 with reference TRBV9 and TRBJ1-5 gives the whole variable domain DSGVTQTPKHLITATGQRVTLRCSPRSGDLSVYWYQQSLDQGLQFLIQYYNGEERAKGNILERFSAQQFPDLHSELNLSSLELGDSALYFCASSVTGSGQPQHFGDGTRLSIL.

There are many counts of this clonotype. J is TRBJ2-1 and V is TRBV4-2; 11 bases match TRBD2. This CDR3 spans 16 amino acids. Germline assignment: CDR1 LGHNA and CDR2 YNFKEQ. The junction had 3 bases not matched to a gene; V was cut back by 3 bases and J by 2 bases. Here the CDR3 DNA reads TGTGCCAGCAGCCAGGTTAGCGGGAGGGCCTACAATGAGCAGTTCTTC. This codes for CASSQVSGRAYNEQFF.

The chain is built from TRBV12-3 or TRBV12-4 and TRBJ1-1; weak D call: TRBD1 (6 bases). V was cut by 6 bases and J by 0 bases, with 11 bases left in between. The CDR3 spans 14 residues. This CDR3 is CASSNRVMNTEAFF. Written as DNA, the CDR3 is TGTGCCAGCAGCAACAGGGTAATGAACACTGAAGCTTTCTTT.

The table lists this clonotype with many counts. The chain recombines TRBV6-1 with TRBJ2-7, with TRBD2 matching 10 bases. The J segment lost 0 bases and the V segment lost 5 bases, leaving 13 bases of the junction unmatched. Germline-derived CDR1 and CDR2 are MNHNS and SASEGT. There are 18 residues in the CDR3. CDR3 nucleotide sequence: TGTGCCAGCAGTTACAGCGGGCTAGCGGGAGATAGCTCCTACGAGCAGTACTTC. It yields the protein CASSYSGLAGDSSYEQYF.

This clonotype was counted ten times or more. This rearrangement joins TRBV20-1 to TRBJ2-5, with D hard to call. The V end was cut by 5 bases, the J end by 5 bases, with 18 bases between. Per germline, CDR1 DFQATT and CDR2 SNEGSKA (reference sequence). The CDR3 covers 14 residues. CDR3 in amino acids: CSAPPSDRSETQYF. CDR3 nucleotide sequence: TGCAGTGCTCCCCCATCGGACCGCTCTGAGACCCAGTACTTC.

Concerning this clonotype itself: Germline and junction disagree at one end, which may indicate a read error. The V gene is TRBV3-1, the J gene TRBJ2-1, with D tentatively TRBD2 (6 bases). Germline lookup yields CDR1 LGHDT and CDR2 YNNKEL (reference sequence). This CDR3 is built from 12 residues. This CDR3 is CASAIWGDERFF. The CDR3 DNA reads as TGTGCCAGCGCAATCTGGGGGGATGAGCGGTTCTTC.

V usage is TRBV4-1 and J usage is TRBJ2-1, with D perhaps TRBD2 (6 bases). This CDR3 has 16 amino acids. Between the trimmed V and J ends, which lost 6 bases and 0 bases, there was a span of 15 bases. Germline values: CDR1 MGHRA, CDR2 YSYEKL. The CDR3 loop is CASRSLVGSSYNEQFF. DNA for the CDR3: TGCGCCAGCAGAAGTTTGGTCGGGAGCTCCTACAATGAGCAGTTCTTC.

This clonotype was counted a few times. This rearrangement joins TRBV20-1 to TRBJ2-7; no reliable D call. CDR3 length: 14 amino acids. The germline V gene encodes CDR1 DFQATT and CDR2 SNEGSKA (reference sequence). Trimming took 0 bases from V and 3 from J, leaving 12 bases between them. The CDR3 sequence: CSARDPGTFYEQYF. The CDR3 nucleotides are TGCAGTGCTAGAGATCCGGGCACTTTCTACGAGCAGTACTTC.

This clonotype was seen ten or more times. The rearrangement uses TRBV3-1 and TRBJ2-1; 9 nucleotides line up with TRBD2. The germline V gene has CDR1 LGHDT and CDR2 YNNKEL (reference sequence). The length of the CDR3 is 15 residues. With 0 bases clipped from V and 8 bases from J, the junction kept 5 bases outside the gene matches. CDR3 protein: CASSQELASGDEQFF. DNA for the CDR3: TGTGCCAGCAGCCAAGAATTGGCTAGCGGGGATGAGCAGTTCTTC.

This clonotype was counted between two and nine times. A read error may explain this, as a much larger clone is one base away. The chain joins TRBV2 to TRBJ1-2; D gene uncertain. CDR3 length: 12 amino acids. The ends were cut back, 4 bases at V and 4 bases at J, with 7 bases in the middle. The germline V gene has CDR1 SNHLY and CDR2 FYNNEI. Here the CDR3 DNA reads TGTGCCAGCAGTGGGGCAACCTATGGCTACACCTTC. Protein sequence: CASSGATYGYTF.

This clonotype has ten or more counts. This chain joins TRBV7-9 and TRBJ2-5; tentative D call: TRBD1 (6 bases). V lost 4 bases, J lost 1 base, and 22 bases lay in between. The CDR3 consists of 18 residues. The germline gives CDR1 SEHNR, CDR2 FQNEAQ (reference sequence). This CDR3 reads CASSSPTGTQDLQETQYF. The DNA for the CDR3 is TGTGCCAGCAGCTCCCCTACCGGGACACAAGACCTCCAAGAGACCCAGTACTTC.

The table lists this clonotype with many counts. The chain has TRBV28 and TRBJ2-4; TRBD2 agrees at 9 bases. Germline assignment: CDR1 MDHEN and CDR2 SYDVKM. This CDR3 region has 15 residues. The V segment lost 8 bases and the J segment 3 bases; nucleotides outside the gene matches: 8. DNA of the CDR3: TGTGCCAGCTCTGTCGAGCGGGAGGTCAAAAACATTCAGTACTTC. It specifies CASSVEREVKNIQYF.

There are many counts of this clonotype. The chain uses TRBV2 and TRBJ2-2; the D call may be TRBD1 or TRBD2 (6 bases each). Trimming stripped 4 bases from V and 1 base from J, with 13 bases between. The CDR3 is 16 amino acids. Germline V gives CDR1 SNHLY, CDR2 FYNNEI. The CDR3 coding sequence is TGTGCCAGCAGTGTCGAACAGGGACTGAACACCGGGGAGCTGTTTTTT. Residues: CASSVEQGLNTGELFF.

This clonotype was observed many times. V usage is TRBV7-3 and J usage is TRBJ1-1, with a weak D call TRBD1 (5 bases). The CDR3 extends over 17 amino acids. The V and J ends lost 3 bases and 3 bases respectively, with 20 bases between them. From germline, CDR1 is SGHTA and CDR2 FQGTGA. The CDR3 protein is CASSLDGRGGGDTEAFF. CDR3 nucleotides: TGTGCCAGCAGCTTGGACGGCCGCGGCGGAGGGGACACTGAAGCTTTCTTT.